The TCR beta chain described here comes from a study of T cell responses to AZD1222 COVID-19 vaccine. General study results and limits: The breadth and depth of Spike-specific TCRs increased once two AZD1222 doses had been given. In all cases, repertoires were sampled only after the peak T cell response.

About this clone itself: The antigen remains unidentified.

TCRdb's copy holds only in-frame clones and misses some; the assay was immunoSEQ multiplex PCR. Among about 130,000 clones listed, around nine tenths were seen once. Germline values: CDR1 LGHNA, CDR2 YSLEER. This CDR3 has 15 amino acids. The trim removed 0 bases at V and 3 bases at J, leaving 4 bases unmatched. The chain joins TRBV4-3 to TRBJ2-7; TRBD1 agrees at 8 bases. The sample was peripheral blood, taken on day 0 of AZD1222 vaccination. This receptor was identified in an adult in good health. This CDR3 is CASSQESTGDYEQYF. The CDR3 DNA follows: TGCGCCAGCAGCCAAGAGTCGACAGGGGACTACGAGCAGTACTTC.